This T cell receptor beta chain came from a study of blood T cell repertoires in COVID-19. Study context: There were acute and convalescent COVID-19 samples, and they came from the United States, Italy and Spain. T cells, B-cell-depleted T cells, or PBMCs supplied cDNA or gDNA.

This clone was counted a few times. Sequencing used immunoSEQ multiplex PCR; TCRdb keeps in-frame clones, though not all of them. Among around 25,000 clones listed, about four fifths were seen once. The CDR3 covers 13 residues. V shed 8 bases, J shed 7 bases, and the junction held 7 bases outside the gene matches. The chain has TRBV12-3 or TRBV12-4 and TRBJ2-2; the match to TRBD1 covers 7 bases. This clonotype originated in a man aged 70-80 years with acute or convalescent COVID-19. The sample comprised peripheral blood. The CDR3 DNA follows: TGTGCCAGCGGGAATCAGGGGGTCGGGGAGCTGTTTTTT. Translating it yields CASGNQGVGELFF.